This TCR beta chain was sequenced in a study of CD8+CD57+ T cells in acquired aplastic anemia. Study details: The study obtained an average of approximately 3 ug of DNA from sorted CD4+ and CD8+ cells. Study-wide points: Both patients and controls carried the same twenty-nine CD8+ CDR3 sequences.

All patients picked for sequencing had shown, by flow cytometry, an expansion of CD8+CD57+ cells. Among the patients, none had received any therapy at the time of blood sampling. About this clonotype itself: Antigen: not known.

For CDR3 and TCR beta VDJ profiling, genomic DNA was the template used. MiXCR, applied by TCRdb to the reads, yields one record per CDR3 protein. Found here are about 95,000 distinct CDR3 sequences, approximately 73% of them singletons; the top ten hold 55% to 65%. Sequenced material: sorted CD4+, CD8+, or CD8+CD57+ T cells (not recorded which) from PBMCs. This TCR was recovered from a human donor with aplastic anemia.

The CDR3 loop is CASSAQTGRNTIYF. In DNA, the CDR3 is TGTGCCAGTAGTGCCCAGACAGGGAGAAACACCATATATTTT. This rearrangement joins TRBV19 to TRBJ1-3, with 7 bases lining up with TRBD1. CDR3 length equals 14 residues. With V trimmed by 5 bases and J by 5 bases, 6 bases remained unmatched. Looked up from germline, CDR1 is LNHDA and CDR2 is SQIVND (reference sequence).